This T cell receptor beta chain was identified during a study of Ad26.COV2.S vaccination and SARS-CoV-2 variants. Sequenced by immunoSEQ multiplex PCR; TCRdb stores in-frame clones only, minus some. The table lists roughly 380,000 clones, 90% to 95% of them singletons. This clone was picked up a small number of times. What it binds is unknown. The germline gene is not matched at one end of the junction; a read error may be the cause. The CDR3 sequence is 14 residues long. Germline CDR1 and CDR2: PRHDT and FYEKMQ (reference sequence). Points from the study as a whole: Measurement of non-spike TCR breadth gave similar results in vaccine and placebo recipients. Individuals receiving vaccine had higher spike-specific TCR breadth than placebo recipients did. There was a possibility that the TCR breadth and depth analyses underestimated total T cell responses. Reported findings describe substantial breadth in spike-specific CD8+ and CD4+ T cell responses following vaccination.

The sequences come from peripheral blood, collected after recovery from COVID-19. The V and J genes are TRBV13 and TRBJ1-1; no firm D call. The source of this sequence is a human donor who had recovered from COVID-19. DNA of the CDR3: TGTGCCAGCAGCGCCCCGGGATCCCCTTCGATGTCAGTCTTT. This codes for CASSAPGSPSMSVF. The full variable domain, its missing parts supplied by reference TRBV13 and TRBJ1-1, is AAGVIQSPRHLIKEKRETATLKCYPIPRHDTVYWYQQGPGQDPQFLISFYEKMQSDKGSIPDRFSAQQFSDYHSELNMSSLELGDSALYFCASSAPGSPSMSVFGQGTRLTVV.